The clone carrying this T cell receptor beta chain was counted ten times or more. These data originate in a study of low-dose radiotherapy and immunotherapy resistance in tumors. Study details: Across 26 weeks, 13 Gy in total went to Cohort 2, delivered as 1 Gy per fraction every two weeks. Aspirin 300 mg, taken orally and daily, was given to patients for four cycles from cycle 1 day 1.

First-strand cDNA relied on TRAV- and TRBV-specific primers spanning alpha and beta chains. The TCRs were subjected to amplification over roughly 20 PCR cycles employing a constant-region primer in conjunction with a V-primer adapter. One entry per CDR3 protein results from TCRdb running MiXCR on the reads. This sample yields 35,000 to 50,000 distinct CDR3 sequences, of which roughly 28% are seen a single time; roughly 4% belongs to the top ten. Time point in this sample: before trial treatment. This clonotype was sampled from a male donor with gallbladder cancer. This specimen consisted of PBMCs, obtained before treatment.

CDR3 in DNA: TGTGCCAGCAGTTTAGGACCCCGGGACGAGCAGTACTTC. This encodes CASSLGPRDEQYF. The J gene is TRBJ2-7, the V gene TRBV27; D gene ambiguous. This CDR3 spans 13 amino acids. With 2 bases removed from V and 5 bases from J, the gap between germline ends came to 10 bases. Looked up from germline, CDR1 is MNHEY and CDR2 is SMNVEV (reference sequence).